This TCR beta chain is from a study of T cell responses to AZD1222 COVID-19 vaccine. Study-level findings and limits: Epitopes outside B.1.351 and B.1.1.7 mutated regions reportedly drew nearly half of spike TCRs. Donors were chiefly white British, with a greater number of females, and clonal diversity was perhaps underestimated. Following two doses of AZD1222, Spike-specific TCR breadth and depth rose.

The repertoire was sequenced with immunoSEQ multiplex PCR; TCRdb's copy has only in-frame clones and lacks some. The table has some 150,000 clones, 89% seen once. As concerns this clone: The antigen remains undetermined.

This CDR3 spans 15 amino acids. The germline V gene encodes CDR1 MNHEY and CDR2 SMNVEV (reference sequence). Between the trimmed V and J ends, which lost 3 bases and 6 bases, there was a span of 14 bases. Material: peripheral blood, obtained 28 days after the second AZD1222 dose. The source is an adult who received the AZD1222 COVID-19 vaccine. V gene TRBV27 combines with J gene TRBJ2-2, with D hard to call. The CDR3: CASSFSRKWAGELFF. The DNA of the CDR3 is TGTGCCAGCAGTTTCTCGCGCAAATGGGCCGGGGAGCTGTTTTTT.